This T cell receptor (beta chain) appears in the sequencing data of a study of PD-L1 blockade in urothelial cancer. Germline V gene sequence: CDR1 SGHTA, CDR2 FQGNSA. Trimming removed 1 base at V and 5 bases at J, with 11 bases between. There are 14 residues in the CDR3. The assay was immunoSEQ multiplex PCR, and TCRdb's table has in-frame clones only and misses some. Counted here are 90,000 to 130,000 clones, 80% to 95% occurring once; the ten biggest clones make up around 4%. The time point was: peripheral blood 6 weeks after treatment start. The clonotype originates from a man aged 60-69 years with urothelial cancer. V and J are TRBV7-2 and TRBJ2-5; D remains ambiguous. Sample: PBMCs, taken around atezolizumab (anti-PD-L1) treatment. CDR3 residues: CASSLGGSRETQYF. The CDR3 region has the DNA TGTGCCAGCAGCTTAGGAGGTTCTCGGGAGACCCAGTACTTC.